The 20 T cell receptor beta chains given below trace back to one sample, sequenced in a study of cytomegalovirus exposure and HLA in healthy donors. Amplification used 60 Vbeta primers and 13 Jbeta primers. Generated by immunoSEQ multiplex PCR, the TCRdb table keeps only in-frame clones and is missing some. The profile shows 100,000 or so clones, roughly 80% of them singletons. Sequences were obtained from PBMCs. These receptors originate from a female donor in good health and CMV-seronegative.

This rearrangement joins TRBV11-2 to TRBJ2-5; 9 nucleotides line up with TRBD2. This CDR3 contains 16 residues. With 5 bases clipped from V and 5 bases from J, the junction kept 12 bases outside the gene matches. Looked up from germline, CDR1 is SGHAT and CDR2 is FQNNGV. DNA for the CDR3: TGTGCCAGCAGCCGCGCGGGGGGGCGATTTGGGGAGACCCAGTACTTC. It yields the protein CASSRAGGRFGETQYF.

This chain links TRBV13 with TRBJ1-3; 7 bases fit TRBD1. This CDR3 comprises 14 residues. CDR1 is PRHDT and CDR2 is FYEKMQ in the germline V gene (reference sequence). The V and J ends lost 0 bases and 11 bases, in that order; junction bases with no gene match: 7. The CDR3 protein is CASSLGQGVNAIYF. The CDR3 DNA sequence: TGTGCCAGCAGCTTAGGGCAGGGGGTTAACGCCATATATTTT.

The J gene is TRBJ1-2, the V gene TRBV2, with D possibly TRBD1 on 5 matching bases. The CDR3 contains 13 residues. Germline V gene sequence: CDR1 SNHLY, CDR2 FYNNEI. Trimming cost V 8 bases and J 7 bases, with 17 bases left between them. Written as DNA, the CDR3 is TGTGCCAGCTTACCGGATCAGGGATCTGGCTACACCTTC. This sequence encodes CASLPDQGSGYTF.

This clone was observed a single time. V and J are TRBV7-2 and TRBJ2-5; D is unresolved. Trimming pared 0 bases from V and 7 bases from J, leaving 15 bases between. From germline, CDR1 is SGHTA and CDR2 FQGNSA. This CDR3 contains 15 residues. The CDR3 region is CASSLAFLPSGTQYF. The CDR3 nucleotides are TGTGCCAGCAGCTTAGCGTTTTTACCCTCCGGGACCCAGTACTTC.

This clone came up once. This chain links TRBV27 with TRBJ1-2, with 10 bases that match TRBD1. Germline V gene lookup returns CDR1 MNHEY and CDR2 SMNVEV (reference sequence). This CDR3 is 18 amino acids long. J was trimmed by 7 bases and V by 2 bases; bases with no gene match: 16. CDR3 in amino acids: CASSLGSFSGQGRGGYTF. CDR3 bases: TGTGCCAGCAGTTTAGGGTCTTTCTCGGGACAGGGGCGAGGTGGCTACACCTTC.

This clone was observed once. The J gene is TRBJ1-5, the V gene TRBV19; D may be TRBD1 (6 bases). The CDR3 contains 15 residues. Trimming removed 3 bases at V and 1 base at J, with 10 bases between. Per germline, CDR1 LNHDA and CDR2 SQIVND (reference sequence). CDR3 nucleotide sequence: TGTGCCAGTAGTATTACGGGGGGCAGCAATCAGCCCCAGCATTTT. Translation gives CASSITGGSNQPQHF.

Here the CDR3 reads CASLGQDDTDGYTF. DNA of the CDR3: TGTGCCAGCCTCGGACAGGACGACACTGACGGCTACACCTTC. The rearrangement joins TRBV7-9 to TRBJ1-2; TRBD1 agrees at 7 bases. From germline, CDR1 is SEHNR and CDR2 FQNEAQ (reference sequence). The CDR3 runs to 14 residues. Losses at the gene ends were 8 bases for V and 8 bases for J; bases not matched to a gene: 14.

The chain uses TRBV5-5 and TRBJ2-2, with D perhaps matching TRBD1 (6 bases). The CDR3 sequence is 16 residues long. V lost 0 bases and J lost 4, with 13 bases in between. The V gene's germline CDR1 is SGHKS and CDR2 YYEKEE (reference sequence). CDR3 bases: TGTGCCAGCAGCTTGGTGGTACAGGGAGCCACCGGGGAGCTGTTTTTT. It is translated as CASSLVVQGATGELFF.

This sequence joins TRBV4-2 and TRBJ1-4; D perhaps matches TRBD1 (5 bases). Germline V gene data show CDR1 as LGHNA and CDR2 as YNFKEQ. The CDR3 contains 16 residues. Trimming cost V 0 bases and J 5 bases, with 13 bases left between them. DNA for the CDR3: TGTGCCAGCAGCCAAGATGGCGGGGGTGCGAATGAAAAACTGTTTTTT. Protein sequence: CASSQDGGGANEKLFF.

The sample holds one count of this clone. Written as DNA, the CDR3 is TGTGCCAGTAGTGGACTAACAGGGGCTGGAGACATTCAGTACTTC. This gives the protein CASSGLTGAGDIQYF. The chain is built from TRBV19 and TRBJ2-4, with D perhaps TRBD1 (7 bases). Trimming stripped 5 bases from V and 8 bases from J, with 19 bases between. This CDR3 region has 15 residues. Germline V CDR1 and CDR2: LNHDA, SQIVND (reference sequence).

This chain connects TRBV7-9 to TRBJ2-4; 7 bases fit TRBD1. CDR3 length: 15 amino acids. Per the germline V gene, CDR1 is SEHNR and CDR2 is FQNEAQ (reference sequence). The V and J ends lost 5 bases and 10 bases, in that order; junction bases with no gene match: 14. The CDR3 loop reads CASSRTGTDLTIQYF. In nucleotides, the CDR3 is TGTGCCAGCAGCCGTACCGGGACAGACCTAACTATTCAGTACTTC.

This clone was counted ten times or more. The V gene is TRBV5-1, the J gene TRBJ1-6; D perhaps matches TRBD1 (6 bases). In germline, CDR1 is SGHRS, CDR2 YFSETQ. The V end lost 0 bases, the J end lost 5 bases, and 12 bases lay between the germline ends. This CDR3 has 16 residues. The DNA for the CDR3 is TGCGCCAGCAGCTTGGACCGGACAGACAATAATTCACCCCTCCACTTT. Translated: CASSLDRTDNNSPLHF. Looking up the rest from reference TRBV5-1 and TRBJ1-6 gives the full variable domain: KAGVTQTPRYLIKTRGQQVTLSCSPISGHRSVSWYQQTPGQGLQFLFEYFSETQRNKGNFPGRFSGRQFSNSRSEMNVSTLELGDSALYLCASSLDRTDNNSPLHFGNGTRLTVT.

V gene TRBV5-1 combines with J gene TRBJ2-3, with D perhaps TRBD2 (6 bases). Trimming pared 2 bases from V and 2 bases from J, leaving 12 bases between. Germline-derived CDR1 and CDR2 are SGHRS and YFSETQ. This CDR3 region has 15 residues. CDR3 sequence reads: CASSFARTNTDTQYF. The CDR3 DNA is TGCGCCAGCAGCTTTGCCAGGACTAACACAGATACGCAGTATTTT.

The gene calls are TRBV27 and TRBJ1-2; D is unresolved. V shed 6 bases and J shed 4 bases, with 15 bases lying between them. The CDR3 totals 14 residues. Germline CDR1 MNHEY, CDR2 SMNVEV (reference sequence). CDR3: CASSPGGESYGYTF. CDR3 in DNA: TGTGCCAGCAGCCCAGGCGGGGAGTCCTATGGCTACACCTTC.

The chain uses TRBV15 and TRBJ2-1, with TRBD2 as a possible D gene (5 bases). The CDR3 extends over 18 amino acids. Between the trimmed V and J ends, which lost 0 bases and 0 bases, there was a span of 15 bases. Germline V lookup: CDR1 LNHNV, CDR2 YYDKDF (reference sequence). CDR3 sequence reads: CATSRDQRRTYSYNEQFF. Written as DNA, the CDR3 is TGTGCCACCAGCAGAGATCAACGAAGGACTTACTCCTACAATGAGCAGTTCTTC.

This sequence joins TRBV5-4 and TRBJ2-3; a possible D gene is TRBD2 (5 bases). The germline V gene encodes CDR1 SGHNT and CDR2 YYREEE (reference sequence). V lost 0 bases and J lost 4, with 12 bases in between. This CDR3 is built from 15 residues. CDR3 region: CASSLEAAAADTQYF. CDR3 nucleotide sequence: TGTGCCAGCAGCTTGGAAGCGGCTGCGGCAGATACGCAGTATTTT. Full variable domain (rest looked up from reference TRBV5-4 and TRBJ2-3): ETGVTQSPTHLIKTRGQQVTLRCSSQSGHNTVSWYQQALGQGPQFIFQYYREEENGRGNFPPRFSGLQFPNYSSELNVNALELDDSALYLCASSLEAAAADTQYFGPGTRLTVL.

The rearrangement uses TRBV5-8 and TRBJ1-5; a weak D match, TRBD1 (6 bases). Germline values: CDR1 SGHTS, CDR2 YDEGEE. The CDR3 has 13 residues. V lost 4 bases to trimming and J lost 6 bases, with 11 bases between them. The CDR3 DNA sequence: TGTGCCAGCAGCGCCACAGGGATTCAGCCCCAGCATTTT. Translated, it gives CASSATGIQPQHF.

V and J are TRBV5-1 and TRBJ1-1; D might be TRBD1 (5 bases). The ends were cut back, 5 bases at V and 7 bases at J, with 18 bases in the middle. The CDR3 consists of 14 residues. Germline V gene sequence: CDR1 SGHRS, CDR2 YFSETQ. CDR3 nucleotides: TGCGCCAGCAGTCGATTAGGGGACGGGGGTGAAGCTTTCTTT. Translating gives CASSRLGDGGEAFF. Variable domain in full (rest from reference TRBV5-1 and TRBJ1-1): KAGVTQTPRYLIKTRGQQVTLSCSPISGHRSVSWYQQTPGQGLQFLFEYFSETQRNKGNFPGRFSGRQFSNSRSEMNVSTLELGDSALYLCASSRLGDGGEAFFGQGTRLTVV.

The rearrangement joins TRBV27 to TRBJ2-7; TRBD2 agrees at 7 bases. The CDR3 length is 14 residues. The germline V gene encodes CDR1 MNHEY and CDR2 SMNVEV (reference sequence). V shed 7 bases and J 0 bases; nucleotides not matched to a gene: 6. The CDR3 here is CASKRGVRSYEQYF. In DNA form, the CDR3 reads TGTGCCAGCAAGCGGGGAGTTCGCTCCTACGAGCAGTACTTC.

The chain is built from TRBV4-1 and TRBJ1-3, with D possibly TRBD1 on 5 matching bases. This CDR3 region has 15 residues. Trimming left V 0 bases short and J 0 bases short, with 6 bases between. Germline V gene lookup returns CDR1 MGHRA and CDR2 YSYEKL. CDR3 sequence reads: CASSQDGGSGNTIYF. In DNA, the CDR3 is TGCGCCAGCAGCCAAGACGGGGGCTCTGGAAACACCATATATTTT.